This T cell receptor (beta chain) was sequenced during a study of identical twins. Everyone who gave samples was a healthy Caucasian. TCRdb recomputed calls from the 5' RACE reads with MiXCR, one row per CDR3 protein. The data show under 250,000 distinct CDR3 sequences, over 9.5% seen once. Comments on this clonotype: As yet, its antigen is unknown.

Overall study findings and caveats: Among out-of-frame alpha sequences shared by twins, low generation probability occurred in excess. In cord blood, abundant beta clonotypes had fewer insertions; memory showed no trend.

V shed 2 bases and J shed 2 bases, with 12 bases lying between them. There are 15 residues in the CDR3. Germline V gives CDR1 KGHSH, CDR2 LQKENI. The same data also contributed to another study, on yellow fever vaccine responses in identical twins. That source notes: Reportedly, the T cell response mounted by twins to vaccine seemed partly convergent, partly personalized.

The sample taken for sequencing was memory (CD45RO+) T cells sorted from blood. The chain couples TRBV18 to TRBJ2-5, with a tentative D call TRBD1 (6 bases). The receptor's source is a woman aged 18-29 years in good health. CDR3 region: CASSPSPDRQETQYF. The CDR3, as DNA: TGTGCCAGCTCACCATCCCCGGACAGACAAGAGACCCAGTACTTC.